The text below deals with one T cell receptor (beta chain). With 2 bases removed from V and 3 bases from J, the gap between germline ends came to 12 bases. CDR1 SGDLS and CDR2 YYNGEE come from the germline V gene. The CDR3 spans 15 residues. The entry originates in a study of CD8 T cells in Susac syndrome. Random hexamers were used to reverse transcribe roughly 0.45 to 1 ug of RNA. Using its own MiXCR run on the immunoSEQ multiplex PCR reads, TCRdb lists one record per CDR3 protein. The sample records some 130,000 distinct CDR3 sequences, about 94% being singletons. The sequencing sample was made of CD4+ T cells from PBMCs. V gene TRBV9 combines with J gene TRBJ2-1; D may be TRBD2 (5 bases). The sequence was obtained from a human donor with multiple sclerosis. CDR3 protein: CASSVREGGYNEQFF. The CDR3 DNA reads as TGTGCCAGCAGCGTCCGAGAGGGTGGCTACAATGAGCAGTTCTTC.